Listed below are T cell receptor beta chains from one sample, sequenced in a study of T cell repertoires in cytomegalovirus infection. These receptors lack a known antigen. TCRdb itself ran the reads through MiXCR, one entry per CDR3 protein. Altogether over 100,000 distinct CDR3 sequences are present, around 31% being singletons, with the ten largest covering roughly 77%. The specimen was CD8+ T cells from cultured PBMCs, collected from culture after CMV antigen stimulation. The receptors derive from a human donor in good health (CMV status not recorded). Some clones in this sample may be carry-over from other donors' samples. The CDR3 runs from the conserved cysteine through the conserved F or W. The order of the fields is V gene, J gene, clone size, D gene, CDR3 DNA, CDR3 protein. D genes are given only for firm matches. Part of the rows lack a size; the others show once, few, many or a class for expanded clones.

>TRBV2|TRBJ2-3|.|TRBD2
TGTGCCAGCAGTCCCAGGAGCGGGGTTAACACAGATACGCAGTATTTT
CASSPRSGVNTDTQYF
>TRBV27|TRBJ2-7|.|TRBD1
TGTGCCAGCAGGGGGACAGAGGAGTCCTACGAGCAGTACTTC
CASRGTEESYEQYF
>TRBV19|TRBJ1-1|.|TRBD1
TGTGCCAGTAGTATTACAGGGGGGAACACTGAAGCTTTCTTT
CASSITGGNTEAFF
>TRBV7-8|TRBJ1-1|.|.
TGTGCCAGCAGCCCGCAGGGTTGGCCTGAAGCTTTCTTT
CASSPQGWPEAFF
>TRBV6-2/TRBV6-3|TRBJ2-1|many|TRBD2
TGTGCCAGCAGCTTAAGCGGGGGGGCATACAATGAGCAGTTCTTC
CASSLSGGAYNEQFF
>TRBV6-5|TRBJ1-1|.|TRBD1
TGTGCCAGCAGTTACTCCGGGACAGGGAATGAAGCTTTCTTT
CASSYSGTGNEAFF
>TRBV11-2|TRBJ2-2|.|TRBD2
TGTGCCAGCACCGGGGCCCTAGCGGGGGGGCAACCCGGGGAGCTGTTTTTT
CASTGALAGGQPGELFF
>TRBV9|TRBJ2-1|few|TRBD1
TGTGCCAGCAGCCCCGGACAGGGTTTCTACAATGAGCAGTTCTTC
CASSPGQGFYNEQFF
>TRBV15|TRBJ1-1|few|TRBD1
TGTGCCACCAGCAGATCGGGACAGGGGGGAACTGAAGCTTTCTTT
CATSRSGQGGTEAFF
>TRBV10-3|TRBJ2-3|.|TRBD2
TGTGCCATCAGTGAAACTCTCGGGACTAGCGTGGCAGATACGCAGTATTTT
CAISETLGTSVADTQYF
>TRBV5-6|TRBJ1-1|.|.
TGTGCCAGCACCCTACTCCCGAACACTGAAGCTTTCTTT
CASTLLPNTEAFF
>TRBV12-3/TRBV12-4|TRBJ2-7|.|.
TGTGCCAGCAGTCCACCCTCCGCGGGGACCTACGAGCAGTACTTC
CASSPPSAGTYEQYF
>TRBV7-6|TRBJ1-1|.|.
TGTGCCAGCAGCCCCTACGCTTCTAACACTGAAGCTTTCTTT
CASSPYASNTEAFF
>TRBV12-3/TRBV12-4|TRBJ1-3|few|TRBD1
TGTGCCAGCAGTCCCCCGGACAGGGCGGAGGGAAACACCATATATTTT
CASSPPDRAEGNTIYF
>TRBV18|TRBJ1-1|.|.
TGTGCCAGCTCACCAGATCCAGGGTTCGAAGCTTTCTTT
CASSPDPGFEAFF
>TRBV11-2|TRBJ1-5|.|.
TGTGCCAGCAGCTTAGACTTGGGCCAGCCCCAGCATTTT
CASSLDLGQPQHF
>TRBV7-8|TRBJ2-3|few|.
TGTGCCAGCAGCTTAGCGCTATGGGATCCCGTGGATACGCAGTATTTT
CASSLALWDPVDTQYF
>TRBV29-1|TRBJ2-2|.|.
TGCAGCGTCCCGTGGTCCACCGGGGAGCTGTTTTTT
CSVPWSTGELFF
>TRBV4-1|TRBJ2-3|few|TRBD2
TGCGCCAGCAGCCAAGAAATAGCGGGGGCCTCCACAGATACGCAGTATTTT
CASSQEIAGASTDTQYF
>TRBV13|TRBJ2-1|few|TRBD1
TGTGCCACCGGCCGAGGGACAGGGATAGGGTACAATGAGCAGTTCTTC
CATGRGTGIGYNEQFF
>TRBV27|TRBJ1-6|.|.
TGTGCCAGCAGTTTACGGGGTACGATTTCACCCCTCCACTTT
CASSLRGTISPLHF
>TRBV5-5|TRBJ2-7|.|.
TGTGCCAGCAGCTACGGGACCATTGGCGAGCAGTACTTC
CASSYGTIGEQYF
>TRBV4-1|TRBJ2-3|few|TRBD2
TGCGCCAGCAGCCAGACTAGCGGGAGCACAGATACGCAGTATTTT
CASSQTSGSTDTQYF
>TRBV18|TRBJ2-2|.|.
TGTGCCAGCTCACCACCATTAAGTACAGAGAGCACCGGGGAGCTGTTTTTT
CASSPPLSTESTGELFF
>TRBV7-8|TRBJ1-5|many|.
TGTGCCAGCAGCCAAAAGGCGGACAGCCGCTTAAGCAATCAGCCCCAGCATTTT
CASSQKADSRLSNQPQHF
>TRBV11-3|TRBJ2-1|few|.
TGTGCCAGCAGCACTAGCTATAACAATGAGCAGTTCTTC
CASSTSYNNEQFF
>TRBV27|TRBJ2-7|few|.
TGTGCCAGCAGTTTATCGGGGGTCGGGGAGCAGTACTTC
CASSLSGVGEQYF
>TRBV27|TRBJ1-2|.|.
TGTGCCAGCAGTTTGAACAGAATGCATGGGGGCTACACCTTC
CASSLNRMHGGYTF
>TRBV28|TRBJ2-2|few|TRBD1
TGTGCCAGCAGTACAACAGGGGTGAACACCGGGGAGCTGTTTTTT
CASSTTGVNTGELFF
>TRBV20-1|TRBJ2-7|few|TRBD2
TGCAGTGCCATAAGCCCCTGGGGACTATACGAGCAGTACTTC
CSAISPWGLYEQYF
>TRBV19|TRBJ1-4|.|.
TGTGCCAGTAGTGCCTCCGCGTCTCGGAATGAAAAACTGTTTTTT
CASSASASRNEKLFF
>TRBV7-8|TRBJ1-2|few|TRBD1
TGTGCCAGCAGCGGCGGACAGGGGGACTATGGCTACACCTTC
CASSGGQGDYGYTF
>TRBV12-3/TRBV12-4|TRBJ1-3|.|.
TGTGCCAGCAGTTTACTAGCTGGAAACACCATATATTTT
CASSLLAGNTIYF
>TRBV12-3/TRBV12-4|TRBJ2-2|.|.
TGTGCCAGCAGTTTAGTCCCCCGCACTCTAGGGAACACCGGGGAGCTGTTTTTT
CASSLVPRTLGNTGELFF
>TRBV7-2|TRBJ1-1|.|.
TGTGCCAGCAGCTTTTTAGGGGGTGAAGCTTTCTTT
CASSFLGGEAFF